This TCR beta chain was obtained from a study of cytomegalovirus exposure and HLA in healthy donors. The germline CDR1 and CDR2 sequences are MNHEY and SMNVEV (reference sequence). Trimming removed 7 bases at V and 3 bases at J, with 16 bases between. The CDR3 extends over 14 amino acids. The PCR contained 60 Vbeta and 13 Jbeta primers. Clones were read by immunoSEQ multiplex PCR, and TCRdb kept only the in-frame ones, dropping some. This sample has fewer than 40,000 clones; about 79% occur once, and the top ten carry around 3.6%. The clonotype comes from a woman in her late teens or twenties in good health and CMV-seronegative. Sequenced material: PBMCs. The chain has TRBV27 and TRBJ2-7; D remains unclear. CDR3 loop: CASNPLTHRYEQYF. Here the CDR3 DNA reads TGTGCCAGCAACCCCCTGACACACCGCTACGAGCAGTACTTC.